The 20 T cell receptor beta chains presented below share a single source sample, sequenced in a study of shared clonotypes between healthy human individuals. Profiled with immunoSEQ multiplex PCR; TCRdb holds only in-frame clones, not every one. Of just over 2,000,000 clones in the sample, roughly 94% are singletons; the top ten hold more than 0.1%. Material: naive CD4+ T cells sorted from blood. The subset was: CD45RA+ positively selected. The receptors come from a man younger than 35 in good health.

The CDR3 DNA reads as TGCGCCAGCAGCTTGGAAGGGGCTAGCGGGGTAATAGATACGCAGTATTTT. Amino acid sequence: CASSLEGASGVIDTQYF. The V and J genes are TRBV5-1 and TRBJ2-3, with 9 bases lining up with TRBD2. Looked up from germline, CDR1 is SGHRS and CDR2 is YFSETQ. With 0 bases clipped from V and 5 bases from J, the junction kept 10 bases outside the gene matches. This CDR3 spans 17 amino acids.

The chain combines TRBV14 with TRBJ2-6; the D gene is possibly TRBD2 (6 bases). CDR3 size: 18 residues. CDR1 SGHDN and CDR2 FVKESK come from the germline V gene. The V end was cut by 0 bases, the J end by 0 bases, with 12 bases between. In nucleotides, the CDR3 is TGTGCCAGCAGCCAAGAGCTGGGACTGTTCTCTGGGGCCAACGTCCTGACTTTC. Residues: CASSQELGLFSGANVLTF. Looking up the rest from reference TRBV14 and TRBJ2-6 gives the full variable domain: EAGVTQFPSHSVIEKGQTVTLRCDPISGHDNLYWYRRVMGKEIKFLLHFVKESKQDESGMPNNRFLAERTGGTYSTLKVQPAELEDSGVYFCASSQELGLFSGANVLTFGAGSRLTVL.

This chain connects TRBV2 to TRBJ1-2; tentative D call: TRBD1 (5 bases). V was clipped by 1 base and J by 7 bases, with 13 bases between them. The germline V gene encodes CDR1 SNHLY and CDR2 FYNNEI. The CDR3 runs 14 residues. The CDR3 DNA reads as TGTGCCAGCAGTGAAGGGTGGGGGAACAGTGGCTACACCTTC. As protein: CASSEGWGNSGYTF.

The chain links TRBV7-8 to TRBJ1-2; possible D gene TRBD1, 5 bases. The CDR3 is 18 amino acids. CDR1 and CDR2 from the germline V gene are SGHVS and FQNEAQ. V gave up 6 bases and J gave up 5 bases, with 28 bases separating them. CDR3 loop: CASRVAWQGLLRCYGYTF. The CDR3 DNA follows: TGTGCCAGCAGGGTAGCCTGGCAGGGCCTCCTAAGGTGTTATGGCTACACCTTC.

This chain connects TRBV19 to TRBJ1-1; possible D gene TRBD1, 6 bases. Germline V CDR1 and CDR2: LNHDA, SQIVND (reference sequence). The length of the CDR3 is 16 residues. V gave up 0 bases and J gave up 1 base, with 12 bases separating them. CDR3 protein: CASSIEQGRSNTEAFF. The CDR3 coding sequence is TGTGCCAGTAGTATAGAACAGGGACGGTCGAACACTGAAGCTTTCTTT.

The chain links TRBV13 to TRBJ2-7, with 11 bases identical to TRBD1. The V and J ends lost 5 bases and 3 bases, in that order; junction bases with no gene match: 6. This CDR3 spans 15 amino acids. The germline V gene encodes CDR1 PRHDT and CDR2 FYEKMQ (reference sequence). CDR3 sequence: CASSPRTGGYYEQYF. The CDR3 DNA follows: TGTGCCAGCAGCCCCAGGACAGGGGGCTACTACGAGCAGTACTTC.

The chain employs TRBV30 and TRBJ1-1; weak D call: TRBD1 (5 bases). Per the germline V gene, CDR1 is GTSNPN and CDR2 is SVGIG (reference sequence). Trimming removed 0 bases at V and 4 bases at J, with 12 bases between. The CDR3 spans 14 residues. Here the CDR3 reads CAWSVSGGATEAFF. The DNA for the CDR3 is TGTGCCTGGAGTGTATCTGGAGGGGCCACTGAAGCTTTCTTT.

This clone came up once. This rearrangement joins TRBV27 to TRBJ1-2, with D tentatively TRBD1 (5 bases). Deletions cut 5 bases from V and 3 bases from J, with 10 bases between. In germline, CDR1 is MNHEY, CDR2 SMNVEV (reference sequence). The CDR3 covers 13 residues. As DNA, the CDR3 is TGTGCCAGCAGTAGGGGTACTCACTATGGCTACACCTTC. It codes for CASSRGTHYGYTF.

As to this clone: Other DNA sequences within the sample encode an identical CDR3. The chain combines TRBV5-1 with TRBJ1-2, with D perhaps matching TRBD1 (6 bases). V was shortened by 3 bases and J by 4 bases, with 10 bases between the two germline ends. Germline V gene sequence: CDR1 SGHRS, CDR2 YFSETQ. The CDR3 spans 13 residues. Here the CDR3 DNA reads TGCGCCAGCAGCTCCGGACAGTCCTATGGCTACACCTTC. It translates to CASSSGQSYGYTF.

The gene calls are TRBV21-1 and TRBJ2-2; TRBD1, as called in the table, went unchecked against the DNA. TRBV21-1 represents a pseudogene. This CDR3 contains 16 residues. In DNA, the CDR3 is TGTGCCAGCAGCAAATACCACAGGCCGAACACCGGGGAGCTGTTTTTT. This translates into CASSKYHRPNTGELFF.

V and J are TRBV6-6 and TRBJ1-4; 10 bases match TRBD1. Germline assignment: CDR1 MNHNY and CDR2 SVGAGI (reference sequence). This CDR3 region has 14 residues. V lost 7 bases and J lost 8; bases outside the gene matches: 7. The DNA for the CDR3 is TGTGCCAGCACCGACGGACAGGGGGGAGAAAAACTGTTTTTT. This codes for CASTDGQGGEKLFF.

The chain couples TRBV5-6 to TRBJ1-5; D remains ambiguous. The V end lost 2 bases, the J end lost 7 bases, and 19 bases lay between the germline ends. The V gene's germline CDR1 is SGHDT and CDR2 YYEEEE. There are 16 residues in the CDR3. The CDR3 bases are TGTGCCAGCAGCTTAAGGACCATCCAATCGGTCCAGCCCCAGCATTTT. As protein: CASSLRTIQSVQPQHF.

The chain links TRBV27 to TRBJ2-5, with D hard to call. V lost 5 bases and J 12 bases, leaving 10 bases between the germline ends. CDR1 is MNHEY, CDR2 SMNVEV, per germline (reference sequence). This CDR3 is 10 amino acids long. CDR3 in DNA: TGTGCCAGCAGTCCCCAGGTGGAGTACTTC. Translation gives CASSPQVEYF.

The chain recombines TRBV6-1 with TRBJ1-6, with unresolved D. The CDR3 is made up of 14 amino acids. CDR1 and CDR2 from the germline V gene are MNHNS and SASEGT. Trimming left V 2 bases short and J 7 bases short, with 9 bases between. CDR3 sequence: CASSEPVWNSPLHF. The CDR3 DNA reads as TGTGCCAGCAGTGAACCGGTCTGGAATTCACCCCTCCACTTT.

The chain has TRBV28 and TRBJ2-1; D may be TRBD2 (7 bases). V lost 10 bases to trimming and J lost 3 bases, with 13 bases between them. This CDR3 region has 13 residues. Germline CDR1 reads MDHEN; CDR2 reads SYDVKM. The DNA of the CDR3 is TGTGCCACGGGGGCTAGCGGCTACAATGAGCAGTTCTTC. It codes for CATGASGYNEQFF.

This chain joins TRBV7-6 and TRBJ2-1; 8 bases agree with TRBD2. Germline CDR1 reads SGHVS; CDR2 reads FNYEAQ. The CDR3 spans 16 residues. V lost 5 bases, J lost 8 bases, and 14 bases stayed unmatched. The CDR3 protein is CASSPPWSGGKHEQFF. The CDR3 bases are TGTGCCAGCAGCCCGCCGTGGAGCGGGGGTAAACATGAGCAGTTCTTC.

The gene calls are TRBV9 and TRBJ1-1; D gene unclear. The CDR3 runs to 15 residues. Germline lookup yields CDR1 SGDLS and CDR2 YYNGEE. V lost 9 bases to trimming and J lost 7 bases, with 25 bases between them. CDR3 region: CATRAGGGEEVEAFF. The CDR3 bases are TGTGCCACCCGCGCGGGAGGCGGGGAAGAGGTTGAAGCTTTCTTT.

The V gene is TRBV2, the J gene TRBJ2-3; 7 positions match TRBD1. CDR3 size: 13 residues. V lost 9 bases, J lost 2 bases, and 5 bases stayed unmatched. Germline assignment: CDR1 SNHLY and CDR2 FYNNEI. This chain's CDR3 is CARGTAVTDTQYF. CDR3 DNA: TGTGCCAGAGGGACAGCAGTCACAGATACGCAGTATTTT.

J is TRBJ1-2 and V is TRBV23-1; TRBD1 matches 8 bases. TRBV23-1 is filed as an ORF, its function uncertain. V dropped 1 base and J dropped 5; count of bases not matched to a gene: 12. The CDR3 runs to 17 residues. The CDR3 protein is CASSQWFRDRLIYGYTF. Here the CDR3 DNA reads TGCGCCAGCAGTCAATGGTTCCGGGACAGGCTAATTTATGGCTACACCTTC.

The rearrangement links TRBV7-8 to TRBJ2-3; the D call may be TRBD1 or TRBD2 (6 bases each). CDR3 length: 14 residues. Trimming removed 5 bases from V and 1 base from J, with 10 bases in between. Germline loops: CDR1 SGHVS, CDR2 FQNEAQ. CDR3 sequence reads: CASSPRGGTDTQYF. The DNA for the CDR3 is TGTGCCAGCAGCCCGAGGGGGGGCACAGATACGCAGTATTTT. Supplemented by reference TRBV7-8 and TRBJ2-3, the full variable domain reads GAGVSQSPRYKVAKRGQDVALRCDPISGHVSLFWYQQALGQGPEFLTYFQNEAQLDKSGLPSDRFFAERPEGSVSTLKIQRTQQEDSAVYLCASSPRGGTDTQYFGPGTRLTVL.